This TCR beta chain was retrieved from a study of blood T cells in healthy people across ages. Study-wide points: The donors' CMV status was not determined, possibly confounding changes in expanded clonotypes.

Worth noting for this clonotype: The antigen remains unidentified.

Each sample used at least 6 million PBMCs. The germline CDR1 and CDR2 sequences are MNHEY and SVGAGI. The CDR3 covers 13 residues. Trimming cost V 6 bases and J 0 bases, with 6 bases left between them. Combining a sample-barcoded 5' primer with a J-beta primer mix, a second PCR ran for about 6 to 12 cycles. TCRdb analysed the 5' RACE reads with MiXCR anew, one entry per CDR3 protein. The table records roughly 1,500,000 distinct CDR3 sequences, approximately 42% of them present only once. This chain connects TRBV6-5 to TRBJ2-1, with D hard to call. Sequenced input: blood. The TCR originated in a young woman in good health. The CDR3 protein is CASRALSYNEQFF. As DNA, the CDR3 is TGTGCCAGCAGGGCCCTCTCCTACAATGAGCAGTTCTTC.